This record concerns one T cell receptor beta chain sequence. These data come from a study of OX40 agonist ivuxolimab in advanced cancers. As for the study in general: Participants, roughly 81% male, averaged about 59 years of age, ranging from roughly 20 to 80.

CDR3 length equals 13 residues. With 6 bases removed from V and 5 bases from J, the gap between germline ends came to 14 bases. Germline CDR1 MNHNS, CDR2 SASEGT. The assay was immunoSEQ multiplex PCR, and TCRdb's table has in-frame clones only and misses some. The sample gives some 150,000 clones, over 75% of which show up once; 0.95% to 1.4% is in the top ten. The sequence came from an adult with an advanced solid tumor such as melanoma, head and neck, liver or kidney cancer. The sequencing used CD4+ or CD8+ T cells sorted from blood, collected in a trial of the OX40 agonist ivuxolimab. This chain uses TRBV6-1 with TRBJ2-7; perhaps D is TRBD1 or TRBD2 (7 bases each). The CDR3 DNA follows: TGTGCCAGCAGCAGGGGGGGGCCGGACGAGCAGTACTTC. This translates into CASSRGGPDEQYF.